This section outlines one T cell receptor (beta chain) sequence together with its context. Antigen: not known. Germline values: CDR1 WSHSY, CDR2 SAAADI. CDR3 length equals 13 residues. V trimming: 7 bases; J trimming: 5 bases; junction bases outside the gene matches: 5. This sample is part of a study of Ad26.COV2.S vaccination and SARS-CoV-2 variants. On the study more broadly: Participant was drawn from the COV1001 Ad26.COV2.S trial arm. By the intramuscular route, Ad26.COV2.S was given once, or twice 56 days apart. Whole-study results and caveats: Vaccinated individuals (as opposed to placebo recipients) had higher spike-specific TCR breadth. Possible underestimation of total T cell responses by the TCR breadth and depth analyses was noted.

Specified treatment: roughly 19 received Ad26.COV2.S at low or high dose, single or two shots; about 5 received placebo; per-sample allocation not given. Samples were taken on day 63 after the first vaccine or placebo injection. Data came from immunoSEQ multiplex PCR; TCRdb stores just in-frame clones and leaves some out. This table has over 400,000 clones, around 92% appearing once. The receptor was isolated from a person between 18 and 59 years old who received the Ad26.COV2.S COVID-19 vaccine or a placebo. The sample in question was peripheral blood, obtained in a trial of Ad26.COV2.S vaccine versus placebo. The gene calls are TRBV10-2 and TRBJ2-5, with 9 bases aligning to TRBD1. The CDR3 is CASTGQGRETQYF. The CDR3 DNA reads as TGCGCCAGCACCGGACAGGGGCGGGAGACCCAGTACTTC.